The clone carrying this TCR beta chain was detected only a few times. Its antigen is undetermined. These data originate in a study of beta chain features in type 1 diabetes. Study context: The samples had approximately 100,000,000 sorted cells examined in all.

From germline, CDR1 is SEHNR and CDR2 FQNEAQ (reference sequence). The CDR3 runs to 15 residues. Trimming stripped 1 base from V and 1 base from J, with 10 bases between. cDNA synthesis used the whole RNA isolate, giving expressed TCRB sequences. Repertoires were generated with immunoSEQ multiplex PCR, while TCRdb's copy carries only in-frame clones and drops some. This sample has 350,000 to 400,000 clones, with roughly 15% found just once. Populations obtained by sorting all exceeded 98% purity. Study conclusions and caveats: Any HLA-type effect on TCRB rearrangement remained unresolved here.

The source of this sequence is a young woman in good health. The source material was naive CD4+ T cells from blood. J is TRBJ2-5 and V is TRBV7-9; D remains unclear. CDR3 nucleotide sequence: TGTGCCAGCAGCTTAGGTCTGAGGAGCCAAGAGACCCAGTACTTC. This codes for CASSLGLRSQETQYF.